Reported below is one TCR beta chain. Its antigen is unknown. This entry is derived from a study of T cells expressing NK-cell markers. Generation of TCR beta cDNA was performed by 5'RACE template switching incorporating UMIs. After re-calling the 5' RACE reads, TCRdb lists one entry per CDR3 protein, DNA absent. The sample data list 450,000 to 600,000 distinct CDR3 sequences. Findings and limits, study-wide: Each of a handful of donors carried dominant NKG2C+ clonotypes accounting for roughly 1.0-8% of CD8+ T cells. Evidence did not settle whether expanded NKG2C+ T cell clones targeted HCMV. Researchers report these clonotypes also headed the CD3+CD56-NKG2C+ fraction in a few donors.

Germline-derived CDR1 and CDR2 are MNHEY and SVGEGT. The CDR3 totals 15 residues. J is TRBJ2-7 and V is TRBV6-2 or TRBV6-3; without DNA, the TCRdb call of TRBD1 cannot be checked. Sample: blood T cells: a sorted CD56 or NKG2C T cell subset, CD4+ or CD8+ T cells, or bulk PBMC T cells (not recorded which). The receptor was derived from a man aged 18 to 30 in good health. The CDR3 loop reads CASSGRGSVVGEQYF.